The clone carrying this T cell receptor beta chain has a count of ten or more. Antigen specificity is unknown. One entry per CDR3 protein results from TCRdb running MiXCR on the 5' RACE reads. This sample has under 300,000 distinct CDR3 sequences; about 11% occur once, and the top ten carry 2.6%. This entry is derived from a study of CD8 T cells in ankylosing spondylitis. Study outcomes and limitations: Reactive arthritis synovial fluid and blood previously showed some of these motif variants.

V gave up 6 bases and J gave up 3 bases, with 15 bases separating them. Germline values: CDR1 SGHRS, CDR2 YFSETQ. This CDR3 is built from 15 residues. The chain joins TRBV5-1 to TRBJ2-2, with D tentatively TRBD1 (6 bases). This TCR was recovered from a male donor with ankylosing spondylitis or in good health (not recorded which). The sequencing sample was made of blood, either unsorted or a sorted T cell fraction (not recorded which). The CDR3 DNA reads TGCGCCAGCACCATAGGAGCAGGGGACACCGGGGAGCTGTTTTTT. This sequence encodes CASTIGAGDTGELFF.